This TCR beta chain was identified in a study of T cell clonotyping in hematopoietic cell transplantation (dated by TCRdb to the early 2020s). Regarding the research as a whole: Pretransplant recipient samples were obtained after cytoreduction. The study collected over a hundred blood samples from 35 to 45 consecutive transplant recipients and their related donors. Recruitment of patients was conducted between 2015 and early 2017, and follow-up was continued until September 2020 or death.

Taken with the paper, the label for time point translates to: recipient sample about 28 days before transplant, after cytoreduction. Recipient blood was collected about 28 days before transplant and at days 30, 100 and 180 after transplant. Nuclei Lysis Solution was used to extract genomic DNA from fresh or cryopreserved unfractionated peripheral blood mononuclear cells. In regard to this clone: Its cognate antigen has yet to be identified. The record has no base qualities; no much larger clone is one base away.

With the immunoSEQ assay, which is a bias-controlled multiplex PCR relying on V- and J-specific primers, TCR beta CDR3 regions were amplified from genomic DNA. A proprietary barcode and Illumina adapter sequences were added to the CDR3 amplicons in a second PCR step. An Illumina MiSeq instrument was used to sequence the CDR3 libraries. On the study's bioinformatics: Export and quality control were handled in immunoSEQ Analyzer 3.0, while downstream analyses relied on R Bioconductor and Immunarch. Only productive rearrangements in the normalized downsampled data set went into calculating the repertoire metrics. In the normalized cohort, a clonotype counted as pathologically expanded if the clonotype was larger than 5 templates. The Inverse Simpson Index served as the measure of repertoire diversity. To capture all clonotypes, CMV-specificity analyses were performed on the non-normalized data set. Sourced from immuneACCESS, this table was stored by TCRdb with only in-frame sequences that have V and J called. A share of the clones is absent; for the studies checked, an unresolved V gene accounts for under half, and the remainder has no known explanation. V and J calls plus clone size are reproduced from that table; the DNA served to infer D and trimming. The sample table shows 45,000 or so clones, and about four fifths are seen once. Approximately 4.9% of the sample is in the top ten clones.

Here is what the overall study found, with its caveats: Overlap with donor repertoires was found for only a small fraction of recipient repertoires, with over 95% found to appear de novo at the given depth. After transplant, TCR diversity in recipients dropped, and pathologically expanded clonotypes climbed progressively between day 30 and day 180. The sample size was limited, and CD4 and CD8 repertoire contributions could not be separated because cells were not sorted. Broader TCR repertoire diversity after transplant was predicted by Inverse Simpson Index values from donors and from recipients before transplant.

The germline V gene provides CDR1 SGHDN and CDR2 FVKESK. The CDR3 holds 15 amino acids from the cysteine to the phenylalanine. Just CDR3 DNA is preserved here, 45 bases in frame from base 1. V is trimmed back by 3 bases and J by 8 bases, and the junction contains 7 bases that no gene match accounts for. The chain employs TRBV14 and TRBJ1-4, with 9 middle bases fitting TRBD1. The material sequenced was peripheral blood mononuclear cells, taken before stem cell transplant. This TCR came from a man aged 60-69 years with myelodysplastic syndrome. Some clones in this sample may be carry-over from other donors' samples. The base sequence is TGTGCCAGCAGCCAGGGGACAGGGCATGGGGAAAAACTGTTTTTT. Translated, it gives CASSQGTGHGEKLFF.